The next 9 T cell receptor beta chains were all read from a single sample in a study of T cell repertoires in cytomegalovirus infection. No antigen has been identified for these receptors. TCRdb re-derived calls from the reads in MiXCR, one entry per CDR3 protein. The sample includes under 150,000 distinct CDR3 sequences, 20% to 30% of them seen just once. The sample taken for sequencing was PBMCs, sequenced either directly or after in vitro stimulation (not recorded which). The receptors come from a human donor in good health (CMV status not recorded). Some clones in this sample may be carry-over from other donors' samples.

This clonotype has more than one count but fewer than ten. The CDR3 region is CASSVGTSGRETQYF. CDR3 in DNA: TGTGCCAGCAGTGTCGGGACTAGCGGGAGAGAGACCCAGTACTTC. This chain joins TRBV25-1 and TRBJ2-5, with 14 positions matching TRBD2. V lost 4 bases, J lost 4 bases, and 2 bases stayed unmatched. The germline V gene has CDR1 MGHDK and CDR2 SYGVNS. CDR3 length: 15 residues.

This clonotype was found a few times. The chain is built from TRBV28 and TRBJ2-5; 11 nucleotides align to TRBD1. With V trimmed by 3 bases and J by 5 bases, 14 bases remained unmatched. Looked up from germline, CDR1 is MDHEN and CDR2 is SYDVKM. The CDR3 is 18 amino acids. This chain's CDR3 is CASSFELRDRGSWETQYF. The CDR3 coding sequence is TGTGCCAGCAGTTTCGAACTCCGGGACAGGGGGTCGTGGGAGACCCAGTACTTC. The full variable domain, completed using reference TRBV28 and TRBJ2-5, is DVKVTQSSRYLVKRTGEKVFLECVQDMDHENMFWYRQDPGLGLRLIYFSYDVKMKEKGDIPEGYSVSREKKERFSLILESASTNQTSMYLCASSFELRDRGSWETQYFGPGTRLLVL.

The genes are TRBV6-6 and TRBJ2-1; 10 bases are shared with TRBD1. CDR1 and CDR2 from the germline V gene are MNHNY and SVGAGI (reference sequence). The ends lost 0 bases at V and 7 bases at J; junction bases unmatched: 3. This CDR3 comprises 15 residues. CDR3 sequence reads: CASSYSGQGGNEQFF. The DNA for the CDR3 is TGTGCCAGCAGTTACTCTGGACAGGGGGGTAATGAGCAGTTCTTC.

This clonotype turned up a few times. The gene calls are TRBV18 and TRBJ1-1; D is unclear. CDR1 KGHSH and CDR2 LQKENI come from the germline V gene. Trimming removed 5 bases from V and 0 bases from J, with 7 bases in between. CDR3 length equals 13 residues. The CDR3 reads CASSVSMNTEAFF. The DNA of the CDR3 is TGTGCCAGCTCAGTAAGCATGAACACTGAAGCTTTCTTT.

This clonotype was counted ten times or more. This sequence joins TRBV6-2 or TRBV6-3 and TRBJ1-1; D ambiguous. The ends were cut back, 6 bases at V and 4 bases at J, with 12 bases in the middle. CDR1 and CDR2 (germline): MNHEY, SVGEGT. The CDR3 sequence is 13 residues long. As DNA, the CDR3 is TGTGCCAGCAGAGACTACACGGGCACTGAAGCTTTCTTT. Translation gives CASRDYTGTEAFF.

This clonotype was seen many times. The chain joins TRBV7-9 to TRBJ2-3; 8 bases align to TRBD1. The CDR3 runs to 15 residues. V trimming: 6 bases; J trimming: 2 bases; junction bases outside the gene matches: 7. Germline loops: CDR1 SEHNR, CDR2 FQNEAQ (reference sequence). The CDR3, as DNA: TGTGCCAGCAGAACAGGGGGAACCCTCACAGATACGCAGTATTTT. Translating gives CASRTGGTLTDTQYF.

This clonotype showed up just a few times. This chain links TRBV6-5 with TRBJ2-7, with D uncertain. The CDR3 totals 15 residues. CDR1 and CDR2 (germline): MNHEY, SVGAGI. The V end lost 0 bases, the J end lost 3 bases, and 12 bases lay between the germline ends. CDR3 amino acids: CASSYSTASLYEQYV. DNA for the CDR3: TGTGCCAGCAGTTACTCAACCGCCTCCCTCTACGAGCAGTACGTC.

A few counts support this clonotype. The CDR3 coding sequence is TGTGCCAGCAGGAAGGGGGTTCCTAGCGAGCAGTACTTC. Its translation: CASRKGVPSEQYF. The genes are TRBV27 and TRBJ2-7, with D maybe TRBD1 (6 bases). Per germline, CDR1 MNHEY and CDR2 SMNVEV (reference sequence). V was pared by 6 bases and J by 6 bases, with 15 bases between. The CDR3 runs to 13 residues.

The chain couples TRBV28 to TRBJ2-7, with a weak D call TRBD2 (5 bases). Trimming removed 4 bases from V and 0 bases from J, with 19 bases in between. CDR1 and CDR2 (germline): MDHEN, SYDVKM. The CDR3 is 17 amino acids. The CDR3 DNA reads TGTGCCAGCAGTTACCGGCGGACTGACCGAAGCTCCTACGAGCAGTACTTC. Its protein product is CASSYRRTDRSSYEQYF.